Following are 19 T cell receptor beta chains from one sample sequenced in a study of blood T cell repertoires in COVID-19. The table came from immunoSEQ multiplex PCR; TCRdb's copy has only in-frame clones and leaves some out. The table shows some 180,000 clones, with more than 70% occurring only once. Sequenced: peripheral blood. All receptors come from a man over 45 with COVID-19, enrolled during active disease.

The chain joins TRBV7-9 to TRBJ2-1; D possibly corresponds to TRBD2 (6 bases). The germline gives CDR1 SEHNR, CDR2 FQNEAQ (reference sequence). The CDR3 has 15 residues. V was pared by 1 base and J by 7 bases, with 14 bases between. The CDR3 DNA reads as TGTGCCAGCAGCTTAGATAGCGGCCCCCAAAATGAGCAGTTCTTC. Translation gives CASSLDSGPQNEQFF.

The chain uses TRBV5-1 and TRBJ2-5; no reliable D call. CDR3 length: 15 amino acids. V dropped 4 bases and J dropped 2 bases, with 15 bases sitting between them. Germline V gene lookup returns CDR1 SGHRS and CDR2 YFSETQ. CDR3 residues: CASSPYRILQETQYF. DNA for the CDR3: TGCGCCAGCAGCCCCTATAGAATTTTACAAGAGACCCAGTACTTC. Complete variable domain (other parts from reference TRBV5-1 and TRBJ2-5): KAGVTQTPRYLIKTRGQQVTLSCSPISGHRSVSWYQQTPGQGLQFLFEYFSETQRNKGNFPGRFSGRQFSNSRSEMNVSTLELGDSALYLCASSPYRILQETQYFGPGTRLLVL.

The count of this clone is one. V usage is TRBV3-1 (or the pseudogene TRBV3-2) and J usage is TRBJ1-1; 7 bases match TRBD1. The CDR3 consists of 14 residues. Germline assignment: CDR1 LGHDT and CDR2 YNNKEL (reference sequence). Trimming removed 3 bases from V and 2 bases from J; junction bases left unmatched: 3. This CDR3 is CASSHWTGNTEAFF. Written as DNA, the CDR3 is TGTGCCAGCAGCCACTGGACAGGCAACACTGAAGCTTTCTTT.

The CDR3 loop reads CASSQETGNPYGYTF. The CDR3 DNA sequence: TGTGCCAGCAGCCAAGAAACAGGGAACCCCTATGGCTACACCTTC. The gene calls are TRBV3-1 (or the pseudogene TRBV3-2) and TRBJ1-2; possible D gene TRBD1, 6 bases. CDR3 length: 15 residues. With 0 bases removed from V and 4 bases from J, the gap between germline ends came to 12 bases. From germline, CDR1 is LGHDT and CDR2 YNNKEL (reference sequence).

The V gene is TRBV18, the J gene TRBJ2-7; 7 bases line up with TRBD1. Unmatched junction bases numbered 20, after V lost 4 bases and J lost 2 bases. CDR1 is KGHSH, CDR2 LQKENI, per germline. The CDR3 is 19 amino acids. The CDR3, as DNA: TGTGCCAGCTCACGAACCAAAACAGGGGAAATACCCCTCACCTACGAGCAGTACTTC. It translates to CASSRTKTGEIPLTYEQYF.

The chain carries TRBV5-1 and TRBJ2-2; 7 positions agree with TRBD2. Trimming removed 3 bases from V and 4 bases from J; junction bases left unmatched: 3. Germline CDR1 is SGHRS and CDR2 is YFSETQ. The CDR3 contains 14 residues. CDR3 sequence reads: CASSSSSGTGELFF. CDR3 in DNA: TGCGCCAGCAGCTCCTCTAGCGGCACCGGGGAGCTGTTTTTT.

The chain carries TRBV29-1 and TRBJ1-4, with 9 bases fitting TRBD1. Germline V gene sequence: CDR1 SQVTM, CDR2 ANQGSEA. With 5 bases clipped from V and 8 bases from J, the junction kept 6 bases outside the gene matches. This CDR3 region has 13 residues. CDR3 in amino acids: CSVPGQGREKLFF. The CDR3 DNA reads as TGCAGCGTTCCGGGACAGGGTAGGGAAAAACTGTTTTTT.

The chain employs TRBV29-1 and TRBJ2-3; 7 bases fit TRBD1. V lost 6 bases and J lost 0; bases outside the gene matches: 6. The germline gives CDR1 SQVTM, CDR2 ANQGSEA. This CDR3 is built from 14 residues. Here the CDR3 DNA reads TGCAGCGTGTGGGCAGGGGGTAGCACAGATACGCAGTATTTT. Protein product: CSVWAGGSTDTQYF.

V is TRBV27 and J is TRBJ2-1, with 9 bases that match TRBD1. V lost 5 bases and J lost 1; bases outside the gene matches: 6. Germline CDR1 MNHEY, CDR2 SMNVEV (reference sequence). There are 16 residues in the CDR3. DNA of the CDR3: TGTGCCAGCAGTCCCCGACAGGGGGGGTCCTACAATGAGCAGTTCTTC. This sequence encodes CASSPRQGGSYNEQFF.

This clone was seen only once. The chain couples TRBV5-5 to TRBJ2-1, with 11 nucleotides matching TRBD2. CDR1 and CDR2 (germline): SGHKS, YYEKEE (reference sequence). Germline trimming cut 0 bases from V and 7 bases from J; bases unmatched to any gene: 9. The CDR3 is 17 residues long. DNA for the CDR3: TGTGCCAGCAGCTTGGATTGGCTAGCGGGAGGCTTTAATGAGCAGTTCTTC. This sequence encodes CASSLDWLAGGFNEQFF. The full variable domain, completed using reference TRBV5-5 and TRBJ2-1, is DAGVTQSPTHLIKTRGQQVTLRCSPISGHKSVSWYQQVLGQGPQFIFQYYEKEERGRGNFPDRFSARQFPNYSSELNVNALLLGDSALYLCASSLDWLAGGFNEQFFGPGTRLTVL.

CDR3 nucleotides: TGCAGCGCCGCGGGGGGGCCCCATGAGCAGTTCTTC. Protein: CSAAGGPHEQFF. The rearrangement uses TRBV29-1 and TRBJ2-1; 9 bases map to TRBD2. Germline trimming cut 7 bases from V and 8 bases from J; bases unmatched to any gene: 6. The CDR3 consists of 12 residues. Germline CDR1 is SQVTM and CDR2 is ANQGSEA.

The gene calls are TRBV30 and TRBJ2-7, with D possibly being TRBD2 (5 bases). V gave up 3 bases and J gave up 4 bases, with 13 bases separating them. Germline values: CDR1 GTSNPN, CDR2 SVGIG (reference sequence). The CDR3 is 13 amino acids. The CDR3 DNA reads as TGTGCCTGGAGCGGGGATTCAGCATACGAGCAGTACTTC. It encodes CAWSGDSAYEQYF.

The count of this clone is one. This rearrangement joins TRBV7-9 to TRBJ2-5; 14 nucleotides match TRBD2. J was trimmed by 3 bases and V by 8 bases; bases with no gene match: 14. Germline loops: CDR1 SEHNR, CDR2 FQNEAQ (reference sequence). The CDR3 extends over 18 amino acids. The CDR3 region is CASGHSRLAGGFEETQYF. The DNA of the CDR3 is TGTGCCAGCGGCCATAGCCGACTAGCGGGGGGGTTTGAAGAGACCCAGTACTTC.

The sample holds one count of this clone. The chain has TRBV28 and TRBJ2-7; 8 bases are shared with TRBD1. In germline, CDR1 is MDHEN, CDR2 SYDVKM. Trimming at V came to 6 bases and at J to 1 base, leaving 5 bases not matched to a gene. The CDR3 is made up of 14 amino acids. CDR3 sequence: CASRPGQESYEQYF. CDR3 DNA: TGTGCCAGCAGACCGGGACAGGAGTCCTACGAGCAGTACTTC.

This chain joins TRBV6-5 and TRBJ1-4, with TRBD1 identical over 8 bases. The CDR3 covers 15 residues. V trimming: 4 bases; J trimming: 8 bases; junction bases outside the gene matches: 9. In germline, CDR1 is MNHEY, CDR2 SVGAGI. This CDR3 is CASSSSGGRGEKLFF. DNA of the CDR3: TGTGCCAGCAGTTCCTCAGGGGGCAGAGGGGAAAAACTGTTTTTT.

V usage is TRBV9 and J usage is TRBJ1-4; 7 positions match TRBD1. Germline V gene data show CDR1 as SGDLS and CDR2 as YYNGEE. V dropped 4 bases and J dropped 8; count of bases not matched to a gene: 11. CDR3 size: 15 residues. The CDR3 loop reads CASSTRQGRGEKLFF. The CDR3 DNA is TGTGCCAGCAGCACCCGACAGGGAAGAGGGGAAAAACTGTTTTTT.

The V gene is TRBV12-3 or TRBV12-4, the J gene TRBJ1-1; D uncertain. This CDR3 is 11 amino acids long. Trimming stripped 6 bases from V and 10 bases from J, with 12 bases between. The CDR3 region is CASSRGLGAFF. CDR3 in DNA: TGTGCCAGCAGCCGGGGATTAGGAGCTTTCTTT.

This chain uses TRBV14 with TRBJ2-1, with 9 nucleotides matching TRBD2. The germline CDR1 and CDR2 sequences are SGHDN and FVKESK. The V and J ends lost 1 base and 0 bases, in that order; junction bases with no gene match: 7. The CDR3 totals 18 residues. CDR3: CASSQVLAGTSSYNEQFF. The CDR3 region has the DNA TGTGCCAGCAGCCAAGTACTAGCGGGTACTAGCTCCTACAATGAGCAGTTCTTC.

The CDR3 spells CASSVTGTYGYTF. The DNA of the CDR3 is TGTGCCAGCAGCGTTACAGGGACCTATGGCTACACCTTC. The gene calls are TRBV9 and TRBJ1-2; possible D gene TRBD1, 6 bases. The CDR3 is 13 amino acids. V lost 2 bases and J lost 4, with 9 bases in between. CDR1 is SGDLS, CDR2 YYNGEE, per germline.